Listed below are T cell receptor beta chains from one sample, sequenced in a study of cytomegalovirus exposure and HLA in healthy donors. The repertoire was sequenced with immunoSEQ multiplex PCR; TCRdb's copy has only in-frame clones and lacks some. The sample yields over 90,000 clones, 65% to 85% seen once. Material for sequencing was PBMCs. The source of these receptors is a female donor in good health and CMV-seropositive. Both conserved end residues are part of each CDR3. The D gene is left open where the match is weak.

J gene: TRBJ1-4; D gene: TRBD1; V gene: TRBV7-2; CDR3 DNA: TGTGCCAGCAAGGGGCAGACAGGGGAAAAACTGTTTTTT; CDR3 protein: CASKGQTGEKLFF
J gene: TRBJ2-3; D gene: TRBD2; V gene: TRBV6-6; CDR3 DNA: TGTGCCAGCACCAATAGCGGGGTCCGCACAGATACGCAGTATTTT; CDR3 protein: CASTNSGVRTDTQYF
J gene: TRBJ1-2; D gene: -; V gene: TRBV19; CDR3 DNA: TGTGCCAGTAGTGAACGGGTCTATGGCTACACCTTC; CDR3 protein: CASSERVYGYTF
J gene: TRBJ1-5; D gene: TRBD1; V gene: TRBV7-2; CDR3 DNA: TGTGCCAGCAGCTTAGAAAACAGGGGGATCAATCAGCCCCAGCATTTT; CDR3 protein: CASSLENRGINQPQHF
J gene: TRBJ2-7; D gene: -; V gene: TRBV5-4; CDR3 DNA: TGTGCCAGCAGCTTGAGTAGAGTTTCGGAGCAGTACTTC; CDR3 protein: CASSLSRVSEQYF
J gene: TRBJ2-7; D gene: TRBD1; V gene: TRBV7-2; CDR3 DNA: TGTGCCAGCACTTACGACAGGGGGCCCTATGGCGAGCAGTACTTC; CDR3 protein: CASTYDRGPYGEQYF
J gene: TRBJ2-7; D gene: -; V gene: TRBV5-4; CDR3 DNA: TGTGCCAGCAGCCAGCCCCCGGGATACGAGCAGTACTTC; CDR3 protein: CASSQPPGYEQYF
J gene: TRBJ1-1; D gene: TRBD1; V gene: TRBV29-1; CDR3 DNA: TGCAGCGTGGCCACACAGGGGGTTTCTGAAGCTTTCTTT; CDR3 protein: CSVATQGVSEAFF
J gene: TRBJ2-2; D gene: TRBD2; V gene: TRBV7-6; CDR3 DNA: TGTGCCAGCAGCTCCCCGGGGGGGCGCACCGGGGAGCTGTTTTTT; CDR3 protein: CASSSPGGRTGELFF
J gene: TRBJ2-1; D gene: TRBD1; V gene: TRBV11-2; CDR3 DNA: TGTGCCAGCAGCGCTAACAGGGGATCCTACAATGAGCAGTTCTTC; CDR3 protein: CASSANRGSYNEQFF